One and the same sample provided the 22 T cell receptor beta chains below, sequenced in a study of OX40 agonist ivuxolimab in advanced cancers. Using immunoSEQ multiplex PCR, the repertoire was profiled, and TCRdb retains in-frame clones only, with some absent. The top ten clones hold more than 0.9% of a sample with 50,000 to 75,000 clones, just over 85% of them seen once. The specimen comprised CD4+ or CD8+ T cells sorted from blood, sampled in a trial of the OX40 agonist ivuxolimab. Receptors were obtained from an adult with an advanced solid tumor such as melanoma, head and neck, liver or kidney cancer.

This clone showed up just once. This sequence joins TRBV4-1 and TRBJ1-4, with 7 positions matching TRBD1. CDR3 length equals 15 residues. J gave up 4 bases and V 1 base, and 3 bases lay outside the gene matches. The V gene's germline CDR1 is MGHRA and CDR2 YSYEKL. For the CDR3, the DNA is TGCGCCAGCAGCCAAGGGGACAGAGATAATGAAAAACTGTTTTTT. Its translation: CASSQGDRDNEKLFF.

V usage is TRBV2 and J usage is TRBJ2-1; 16 bases align to TRBD2. This CDR3 region has 16 residues. Unmatched junction bases numbered 10, after V lost 10 bases and J lost 7 bases. The germline V gene encodes CDR1 SNHLY and CDR2 FYNNEI. In DNA form, the CDR3 reads TGTGCCACCGAGGGGACTAGCGGGAGGGCCGGAAATGAGCAGTTCTTC. Protein sequence: CATEGTSGRAGNEQFF.

DNA for the CDR3: TGTGCCAGCAGTTACGTGGGCGGGAGCAACAATGAGCAGTTCTTC. Its protein is CASSYVGGSNNEQFF. The chain links TRBV6-5 to TRBJ2-1; 7 bases align to TRBD2. This CDR3 has 15 amino acids. Trimming at V came to 2 bases and at J to 5 bases, leaving 6 bases not matched to a gene. Germline V gene data show CDR1 as MNHEY and CDR2 as SVGAGI.

This clone was counted only a few times. The rearrangement joins TRBV28 to TRBJ2-7, with a weak D call TRBD2 (6 bases). The CDR3 sequence is 19 residues long. Trimming pared 4 bases from V and 5 bases from J, leaving 30 bases between. The germline gives CDR1 MDHEN, CDR2 SYDVKM. This chain's CDR3 is CASSSPVRSSGGPRNEQYF. DNA of the CDR3: TGTGCCAGCAGTTCCCCCGTCAGATCCAGTGGAGGGCCGAGGAACGAGCAGTACTTC.

The CDR3 region is CAWSPTGRGRNTGELFF. CDR3 coding DNA: TGTGCCTGGAGTCCAACTGGGAGGGGCAGAAACACCGGGGAGCTGTTTTTT. The chain is built from TRBV30 and TRBJ2-2; 7 bases agree with TRBD2. This CDR3 is built from 17 residues. Looked up from germline, CDR1 is GTSNPN and CDR2 is SVGIG (reference sequence). V dropped 2 bases and J dropped 2; count of bases not matched to a gene: 11.

The chain links TRBV7-8 to TRBJ2-3; 8 bases match TRBD1. Germline V lookup: CDR1 SGHVS, CDR2 FQNEAQ. This CDR3 is built from 14 residues. Germline trimming cut 5 bases from V and 6 bases from J; bases unmatched to any gene: 7. The CDR3 nucleotides read TGTGCCAGCAGCCCAGGACAGGGTGCGGATACGCAGTATTTT. Its translation: CASSPGQGADTQYF.

V and J are TRBV7-8 and TRBJ2-6; TRBD2 is a possible D gene (5 bases). The CDR3 contains 18 residues. The germline V gene encodes CDR1 SGHVS and CDR2 FQNEAQ. V was shortened by 7 bases and J by 0 bases, with 19 bases between the two germline ends. CDR3 in amino acids: CASTSLGGVHSGANVLTF. DNA of the CDR3: TGTGCCAGCACCTCATTAGGAGGCGTCCACTCTGGGGCCAACGTCCTGACTTTC. Filled out from reference TRBV7-8 and TRBJ2-6, the complete variable domain reads GAGVSQSPRYKVAKRGQDVALRCDPISGHVSLFWYQQALGQGPEFLTYFQNEAQLDKSGLPSDRFFAERPEGSVSTLKIQRTQQEDSAVYLCASTSLGGVHSGANVLTFGAGSRLTVL.

V and J are TRBV7-9 and TRBJ2-5; 14 bases map to TRBD2. Germline CDR1 SEHNR, CDR2 FQNEAQ (reference sequence). The CDR3 sequence is 18 residues long. The trim removed 5 bases at V and 5 bases at J, leaving 13 bases unmatched. For the CDR3, the DNA is TGTGCCAGCAGCCTTCCGCGGCTGGGACTAGCGGGAGTGGAGACCCAGTACTTC. Protein sequence: CASSLPRLGLAGVETQYF. Full variable domain (remainder filled in from reference TRBV7-9 and TRBJ2-5): DTGVSQNPRHKITKRGQNVTFRCDPISEHNRLYWYRQTLGQGPEFLTYFQNEAQLEKSRLLSDRFSAERPKGSFSTLEIQRTEQGDSAMYLCASSLPRLGLAGVETQYFGPGTRLLVL.

V and J are TRBV27 and TRBJ2-3; D assignment may be TRBD1 or TRBD2 (5 bases each). V dropped 5 bases and J dropped 3 bases, with 15 bases sitting between them. Germline loops: CDR1 MNHEY, CDR2 SMNVEV (reference sequence). This CDR3 comprises 15 residues. This CDR3 reads CASSDWTLATDTQYF. DNA of the CDR3: TGTGCCAGCAGTGACTGGACATTAGCGACAGATACGCAGTATTTT.

The chain has TRBV5-1 and TRBJ1-4; 9 bases fit TRBD1. The J segment lost 4 bases and the V segment lost 5 bases, leaving 6 bases of the junction unmatched. The CDR3 has 15 amino acids. Per the germline V gene, CDR1 is SGHRS and CDR2 is YFSETQ. The CDR3 protein is CASRSQGADNEKLFF. CDR3 bases: TGCGCCAGCAGGTCACAGGGGGCCGATAATGAAAAACTGTTTTTT.

The chain uses TRBV5-1 and TRBJ2-5, with TRBD1 identical over 12 bases. The V gene's germline CDR1 is SGHRS and CDR2 YFSETQ. Trimming removed 5 bases from V and 5 bases from J; junction bases left unmatched: 7. This CDR3 is built from 15 residues. The CDR3: CASSTGTGGDETQYF. The CDR3 DNA sequence: TGCGCCAGCAGTACCGGGACAGGGGGCGATGAGACCCAGTACTTC.

The chain combines TRBV18 with TRBJ1-1, with D tentatively TRBD1 (6 bases). This CDR3 has 15 residues. The germline V gene encodes CDR1 KGHSH and CDR2 LQKENI. Trimming removed 3 bases from V and 7 bases from J, with 18 bases in between. The chain's CDR3 is CASSPLRTSDSEAFF. CDR3 bases: TGTGCCAGCTCACCTCTTCGGACCTCGGACAGTGAAGCTTTCTTT. Combining the CDR3 with reference TRBV18 and TRBJ1-1 gives the whole variable domain NAGVMQNPRHLVRRRGQEARLRCSPMKGHSHVYWYRQLPEEGLKFMVYLQKENIIDESGMPKERFSAEFPKEGPSILRIQQVVRGDSAAYFCASSPLRTSDSEAFFGQGTRLTVV.

The chain is built from TRBV4-1 and TRBJ2-3, with unresolved D. The germline V gene encodes CDR1 MGHRA and CDR2 YSYEKL. Trimming removed 0 bases at V and 3 bases at J, with 16 bases between. The CDR3 sequence is 17 residues long. DNA for the CDR3: TGCGCCAGCAGCCAAGAACCGAGTGGAGTCAGTACAGATACGCAGTATTTT. It yields the protein CASSQEPSGVSTDTQYF.

This clone came up once. V and J are TRBV6-1 and TRBJ2-7, with 10 positions matching TRBD2. CDR1 and CDR2 from the germline V gene are MNHNS and SASEGT. The CDR3 is 14 amino acids. V was clipped by 10 bases and J by 2 bases; unmatched bases: 8. The CDR3 loop reads CATDPGLAPYEQYF. The CDR3, as DNA: TGTGCCACAGACCCGGGACTAGCGCCCTACGAGCAGTACTTC.

The chain is built from TRBV2 and TRBJ1-1; D is unresolved. Germline assignment: CDR1 SNHLY and CDR2 FYNNEI. There are 14 residues in the CDR3. V lost 2 bases to trimming and J lost 8 bases, with 15 bases between them. As DNA, the CDR3 is TGTGCCAGCAGTGAATCATGGAGGGCACGAGAAGCTTTCTTT. Translated: CASSESWRAREAFF.

The chain is built from TRBV10-3 and TRBJ2-1; 10 positions agree with TRBD2. The CDR3 runs 14 residues. The germline gives CDR1 ENHRY, CDR2 SYGVKD. With V trimmed by 4 bases and J by 4 bases, 1 base remained unmatched. In DNA, the CDR3 is TGTGCCATCAGTGGACTAGCGGGTTACAATGAGCAGTTCTTC. Protein sequence: CAISGLAGYNEQFF.

The chain has TRBV19 and TRBJ2-5; perhaps D is TRBD1 or TRBD2 (5 bases each). The better agreement between TRBJ2-7 and the DNA end casts doubt on the J call. CDR1 is LNHDA, CDR2 SQIVND, per germline (reference sequence). The CDR3 runs to 13 residues. The CDR3, as DNA: TGTGCCAGTAGTGCAGAGAGGGGATACGAGCAGTACTTC. Translation gives CASSAERGYEQYF.

The chain uses TRBV19 and TRBJ1-2; 9 bases align to TRBD1. This CDR3 has 13 amino acids. Germline V gene lookup returns CDR1 LNHDA and CDR2 SQIVND (reference sequence). With 6 bases clipped from V and 4 bases from J, the junction kept 3 bases outside the gene matches. The CDR3 spells CASRGDRAYGYTF. In DNA form, the CDR3 reads TGTGCCAGTAGGGGGGACAGGGCCTATGGCTACACCTTC.

CDR3 in DNA: TGTGCCAGCAGCCAAGCCGGGGGCCTATACAATGAGCAGTTCTTC. Its translation: CASSQAGGLYNEQFF. This rearrangement joins TRBV14 to TRBJ2-1, with D possibly being TRBD1 or TRBD2 (6 bases each). The CDR3 length is 15 residues. Germline CDR1 reads SGHDN; CDR2 reads FVKESK. Trimming shortened V by 1 base and J by 4 bases, and 11 bases separated the two germline ends.

CDR3 nucleotide sequence: TGTGCCAGCAGTTTAGTACCGGACATGACCTACGAGCAGTACTTC. It is translated as CASSLVPDMTYEQYF. This chain connects TRBV27 to TRBJ2-7; possible D gene TRBD1, 5 bases. Trimming left V 2 bases short and J 2 bases short, with 13 bases between. CDR3 length equals 15 residues. The germline V gene encodes CDR1 MNHEY and CDR2 SMNVEV (reference sequence).

The chain joins TRBV6-1 to TRBJ2-5, with 7 bases lining up with TRBD1. V gave up 6 bases and J gave up 9 bases; unmatched junction bases: 13. Germline assignment: CDR1 MNHNS and CDR2 SASEGT. This CDR3 is 14 amino acids long. The chain's CDR3 is CASRGQEQFGAQYF. The CDR3 DNA sequence: TGTGCCAGCAGAGGACAGGAGCAGTTTGGGGCCCAGTACTTC.

This clone was found once. The chain employs TRBV19 and TRBJ2-1; 16 nucleotides agree with TRBD2. Trimming cost V 3 bases and J 3 bases; bases outside gene matches: 8. Germline V gives CDR1 LNHDA, CDR2 SQIVND (reference sequence). This CDR3 is 19 amino acids long. The CDR3 region is CASSMFGTSGRDHYNEQFF. CDR3 in DNA: TGTGCCAGTAGTATGTTTGGGACTAGCGGGAGGGACCACTACAATGAGCAGTTCTTC.